A single sample gave rise to the 15 T cell receptor beta chains below, sequenced in a study of vaccination effects on CD4 cells after COVID-19. Antigen-specific CD4+ T cells were first expanded with viral peptide pools by the ViraFEST assay and only then sequenced. The culture ran for about 11 days, and then CD4+ T cells were isolated. SARS-CoV-2 infection was confirmed by PCR in the person between March and December 2020. These receptors lack a known antigen. The data were produced by immunoSEQ multiplex PCR, yet TCRdb's version contains in-frame clones alone and is incomplete. Here the sample spans about 70,000 clones, 65% to 85% being singletons. The sequencing used CD4+ T cells from PBMCs cultured with HIV peptides, collected before COVID-19 vaccination. Subset in this sample: HIV-1 Nef peptide pool negative control/reference culture. All receptors come from a human donor who had a prior SARS-CoV-2 infection.

The V and J genes are TRBV2 and TRBJ2-3; 7 nucleotides line up with TRBD2. Germline V lookup: CDR1 SNHLY, CDR2 FYNNEI. The CDR3 sequence is 14 residues long. J lost 0 bases, V lost 8 bases, and 5 bases had no gene match. CDR3 in amino acids: CASRLAVSTDTQYF. The CDR3 bases are TGTGCCAGCCGCCTAGCGGTGAGCACAGATACGCAGTATTTT.

The chain uses TRBV9 and TRBJ2-3; D possibly corresponds to TRBD2 (6 bases). Trimming removed 4 bases at V and 4 bases at J, with 16 bases between. CDR3 length equals 15 residues. From germline, CDR1 is SGDLS and CDR2 YYNGEE. CDR3 in DNA: TGTGCCAGCAGCCCGAAAGCGAGGGACTCAGATACGCAGTATTTT. Translation gives CASSPKARDSDTQYF.

This clone was observed a few times. This sequence joins TRBV11-2 and TRBJ1-2; 9 bases map to TRBD1. V lost 5 bases to trimming and J lost 3 bases; unmatched junction nucleotides: 7. Germline lookup yields CDR1 SGHAT and CDR2 FQNNGV. The CDR3 length is 15 residues. DNA for the CDR3: TGTGCCAGCAGCGTGAACAGGGGGCGCGACTATGGCTACACCTTC. Amino acids: CASSVNRGRDYGYTF.

The genes are TRBV5-8 and TRBJ1-1; the D is unclear. Germline V gene lookup returns CDR1 SGHTS and CDR2 YDEGEE. Trimming took 4 bases from V and 3 from J, leaving 19 bases between them. The length of the CDR3 is 16 residues. CDR3 in amino acids: CASSHLYLGLDTEAFF. In DNA, the CDR3 is TGTGCCAGCAGCCACCTATATCTGGGGTTGGACACTGAAGCTTTCTTT.

The V and J genes are TRBV5-6 and TRBJ1-1; D gene ambiguous. Between the trimmed V and J ends, which lost 1 base and 5 bases, there was a span of 9 bases. The CDR3 length is 13 residues. The germline V gene has CDR1 SGHDT and CDR2 YYEEEE. Written as DNA, the CDR3 is TGTGCCAGCAGCTTGCGGTTGGGTACTGAAGCTTTCTTT. As protein: CASSLRLGTEAFF.

This clone came up many times. This chain uses TRBV6-5 with TRBJ1-4, with a tentative D call TRBD1 (5 bases). Per the germline V gene, CDR1 is MNHEY and CDR2 is SVGAGI. Trimming shortened V by 7 bases and J by 6 bases, and 18 bases separated the two germline ends. The CDR3 spans 15 residues. DNA for the CDR3: TGTGCCAGCATTCCGGGACGGGACGGGTATGAAAAACTGTTTTTT. This codes for CASIPGRDGYEKLFF.

The rearrangement joins TRBV11-2 to TRBJ2-1; weak D call: TRBD2 (5 bases). V was clipped by 4 bases and J by 4 bases, with 14 bases between them. The CDR3 totals 15 residues. Looked up from germline, CDR1 is SGHAT and CDR2 is FQNNGV. The CDR3 sequence is CASSSQRRGYNEQFF. CDR3 bases: TGTGCCAGCAGCTCACAACGACGGGGTTACAATGAGCAGTTCTTC.

The count of this clone is one. The V and J genes are TRBV7-2 and TRBJ1-4; D is ambiguous. The CDR3 extends over 15 amino acids. The V gene's germline CDR1 is SGHTA and CDR2 FQGNSA. Trimming stripped 1 base from V and 5 bases from J, with 11 bases between. CDR3 coding DNA: TGTGCCAGCAGCTTAGGGGTACAAGTAAATGAAAAACTGTTTTTT. Encoded protein: CASSLGVQVNEKLFF.

There are a few counts of this clone. The V call is TRBV5-1, the J call TRBJ1-3, with a weak D call TRBD1 (5 bases). CDR3 size: 18 residues. V lost 4 bases to trimming and J lost 4 bases, with 24 bases between them. The germline V gene has CDR1 SGHRS and CDR2 YFSETQ. The CDR3 is CASSPDLVTGFSGNTIYF. The CDR3 DNA reads TGCGCCAGCAGCCCGGACCTCGTTACAGGATTTTCCGGAAACACCATATATTTT.

Points on this clone: Additional DNA sequences in this sample encode the identical CDR3. The chain employs TRBV19 and TRBJ1-2, with D unresolved. V shed 7 bases and J shed 1 base, with 7 bases lying between them. There are 12 residues in the CDR3. CDR1 and CDR2 (germline): LNHDA, SQIVND (reference sequence). CDR3 region: CASTEGNYGYTF. For the CDR3, the DNA is TGTGCCAGTACCGAAGGTAACTATGGCTACACCTTC.

The rearrangement links TRBV18 to TRBJ1-6; 8 bases map to TRBD1. The germline V gene encodes CDR1 KGHSH and CDR2 LQKENI. The CDR3 has 17 residues. The ends lost 3 bases at V and 7 bases at J; junction bases unmatched: 11. As DNA, the CDR3 is TGTGCCAGCTCACCGGACAGGGCGGTTATTACCAATTCACCCCTCCACTTT. Translated: CASSPDRAVITNSPLHF.

J is TRBJ2-7 and V is TRBV18; TRBD1 or TRBD2 may be the D gene (7 bases each). CDR1 is KGHSH and CDR2 is LQKENI in the germline V gene. Deletions cut 5 bases from V and 6 bases from J, with 17 bases between. This CDR3 spans 14 amino acids. This CDR3 is CASSKLQGGGEQYF. CDR3 DNA: TGTGCCAGCTCAAAGCTTCAGGGGGGGGGCGAGCAGTACTTC.

This clone was seen a few times. The genes are TRBV5-1 and TRBJ1-5; D may be TRBD1 (5 bases). V lost 0 bases and J 8 bases, leaving 12 bases between the germline ends. The CDR3 is made up of 14 amino acids. Germline V CDR1 and CDR2: SGHRS, YFSETQ. CDR3 residues: CASSLGQGEEPQHF. CDR3 bases: TGCGCCAGCAGCTTGGGCCAGGGAGAGGAGCCCCAGCATTTT.

The genes are TRBV5-1 and TRBJ1-5, with 7 bases lining up with TRBD1. Losses at the gene ends were 0 bases for V and 2 bases for J; bases not matched to a gene: 5. The CDR3 has 16 residues. CDR1 and CDR2 from the germline V gene are SGHRS and YFSETQ. Here the CDR3 reads CASSLGGTGGNQPQHF. CDR3 DNA: TGCGCCAGCAGCTTGGGGGGCACAGGGGGCAATCAGCCCCAGCATTTT.

This clone showed up just once. This chain joins TRBV27 and TRBJ2-5; D not certain. Trimming removed 5 bases at V and 0 bases at J, with 13 bases between. The CDR3 runs 15 residues. In germline, CDR1 is MNHEY, CDR2 SMNVEV (reference sequence). The CDR3, as DNA: TGTGCCAGCAGTCCATGGGTAGGCAACCAAGAGACCCAGTACTTC. This sequence encodes CASSPWVGNQETQYF.